The present entry profiles one TCR beta chain with its context. The data derive from a study of cytomegalovirus exposure and HLA in healthy donors. Study context: Unique TCRs from HLA-typed donors, 65 million to 85 million of them, were held in an early data release.

PCR primers comprised 60 Vbeta and 13 Jbeta primers. Measured with immunoSEQ multiplex PCR; TCRdb has only the in-frame clones, and not every one. This sample carries over 60,000 clones, with around 7% going to the ten biggest clones. Trimming cost V 4 bases and J 11 bases, with 14 bases left between them. Germline values: CDR1 SGHRS, CDR2 YFSETQ. The CDR3 is made up of 12 amino acids. Input material: PBMCs. This rearrangement joins TRBV5-1 to TRBJ2-3; tentative D call: TRBD1 (5 bases). The clonotype comes from a female donor in good health and CMV-seropositive. The CDR3 DNA is TGCGCCAGCAGCGACCAGGGTATGCGGCAGTATTTT. It specifies CASSDQGMRQYF.